What follows describes a single T cell receptor beta chain. What it binds is unknown. Data came from immunoSEQ multiplex PCR; TCRdb stores just in-frame clones and leaves some out. The sample lists about 150,000 clones; over 70% were seen once. CDR1 MDHEN and CDR2 SYDVKM come from the germline V gene. With 6 bases removed from V and 1 base from J, the gap between germline ends came to 10 bases. The CDR3 is made up of 14 amino acids. This sample is drawn from a study of T cell responses to AZD1222 COVID-19 vaccine. Study-level results: Rises in breadth and depth of Spike-specific TCRs came after two AZD1222 doses. Repertoires were collected only later (after the peak T cell response had occurred).

Timing groups of about 4 and about 12 weeks for second doses were pooled. The specimen was peripheral blood, collected 28 days after the second AZD1222 dose. The clonotype comes from an adult who received the AZD1222 COVID-19 vaccine. The chain recombines TRBV28 with TRBJ2-1; D perhaps matches TRBD1 (6 bases). The CDR3 reads CASRFQGSYNEQFF. CDR3 bases: TGTGCCAGCAGGTTTCAGGGGTCCTACAATGAGCAGTTCTTC.